This T cell receptor beta chain was captured by sequencing in a study of T cell repertoires in cytomegalovirus infection. MiXCR was run by TCRdb on the reads, yielding one entry per CDR3 protein. The table includes around 300,000 distinct CDR3 sequences, less than 25% detected once. As for this clonotype: Its antigen remains unidentified.

The sequence was obtained from a human donor in good health (CMV status not recorded). Some clones in this sample may be carry-over from other donors' samples. Material: cultured PBMCs, obtained from culture after CMV antigen stimulation.

The CDR3 spells CASSSDSVLGISTDTQYF. DNA for the CDR3: TGTGCCAGCAGCTCCGACAGTGTTCTAGGGATTAGCACAGATACGCAGTATTTT. The chain links TRBV7-6 to TRBJ2-3, with a tentative D call TRBD1 (5 bases). This CDR3 has 18 amino acids. CDR1 SGHVS and CDR2 FNYEAQ come from the germline V gene. With 4 bases removed from V and 0 bases from J, the gap between germline ends came to 20 bases. The variable domain in full, completed from reference TRBV7-6 and TRBJ2-3, reads GAGVSQSPRYKVTKRGQDVALRCDPISGHVSLYWYRQALGQGPEFLTYFNYEAQQDKSGLPNDRFSAERPEGSISTLTIQRTEQRDSAMYRCASSSDSVLGISTDTQYFGPGTRLTVL.